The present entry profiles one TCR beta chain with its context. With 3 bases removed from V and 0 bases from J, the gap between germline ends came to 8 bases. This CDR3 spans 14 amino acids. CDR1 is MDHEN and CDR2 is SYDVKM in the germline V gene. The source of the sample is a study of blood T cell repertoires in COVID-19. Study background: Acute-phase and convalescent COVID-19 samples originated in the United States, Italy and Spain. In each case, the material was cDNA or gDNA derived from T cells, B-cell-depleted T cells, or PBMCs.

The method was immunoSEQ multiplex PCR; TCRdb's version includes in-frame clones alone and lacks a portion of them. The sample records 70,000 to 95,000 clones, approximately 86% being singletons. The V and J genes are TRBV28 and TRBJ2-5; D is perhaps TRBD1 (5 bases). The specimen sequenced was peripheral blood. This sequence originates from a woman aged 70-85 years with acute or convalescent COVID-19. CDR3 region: CASSLTAHQETQYF. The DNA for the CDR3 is TGTGCCAGCAGTTTGACAGCTCACCAAGAGACCCAGTACTTC.